The sequence of this T cell receptor beta chain was determined in a study of identical twins (dated by TCRdb to the mid-2010s). About the investigation overall: To test whether fetal clonotypes persist, this study deep-sequenced TCR alpha and beta repertoires from monozygotic twins, from unrelated adults of various ages, and from cord blood. To rule out contamination, the twin experiments were replicated at different times with different library preparation protocols. General study outcomes and caveats: The excess sharing between twins in beta out-of-frame sequences was weaker because fewer shared sequences reduced the signal-to-noise ratio. Because the same donors could not be followed over many years, conclusions were based on cross-sectional statistical analysis. In monozygotic twins, out-of-frame TCR alpha sharing was systematically underestimated by recombination models, although the models agreed with sharing between unrelated individuals. Zero-insertion analyses could be partly confounded by invariant T cells such as MAIT and iNKT, though diverse VJ usage argued against such confounding for most clonotypes. Fewer insertions were carried by abundant cord blood beta clonotypes; a weaker similar trend was observed in young adult naive repertoires, while no such trend was observed in memory repertoires. Out-of-frame TCR alpha sequences shared between twins showed an excess of low generation-probability sequences compared with coincidental sharing between unrelated individuals.

Comment on this clonotype: Its antigen has not been determined. No base qualities exist here, and no much larger clone lies one base off it.

Inclusive of the bounding cysteine and phenylalanine, the CDR3 is 13 residues long. Only the CDR3 DNA stays, 39 bases, in frame from base 1. Here V drops 11 bases and J drops 3 bases, and the junction holds 9 bases not matched to any gene. For CDR1 and CDR2, the germline V gene lists ENHRY and SYGVKD. Library preparation was by 5' RACE. The reads were generated on an Illumina HiSeq 2000. Template switching added a universal primer binding site, and the final cDNA carried a unique molecular identifier that allowed TCR cDNA molecules to be counted accurately. Specific primers in the conserved constant-segment region were used to synthesize first-strand cDNA for the TCR alpha and beta chains. To control for contamination, each cDNA library was double barcoded with a SMART-Mk sample barcode plus Illumina barcodes. TruSeq adapter sequences and Illumina sample barcodes were added in two successive PCR steps. The Illumina HiSeq platform was used with custom primers to sequence TCR alpha and beta cDNA libraries. The authors' analysis ran thus. Unique molecular identifiers were extracted from raw reads with MiGEC, and CDR3 positions were determined with MiXCR. For each individual, recombination models were inferred using an EM algorithm with the repgenHMM and IGoR tools. The tcR package in R was used for shared clonotype analysis, with sharing normalized by the product of cloneset sizes. Out-of-frame nonproductive sequences were analyzed to study raw recombination free of thymic and clonal selection effects. TCRdb trimmed public reads at Q25 via fastp, called clones via MiXCR and kept in-frame beta chains. Each CDR3 protein appears once, grouped with its most common genes and DNA. It is TCRdb's table, rather than the study itself, that gives the V and J calls and clone size. The table for this sample lists 500,000 to 550,000 distinct CDR3 sequences; around 20% of them were counted only once. The ten largest clones represent around 0.9% of the sample.

Every donor was a healthy Caucasian. The twin cohort comprised three pairs of female monozygotic twins, all aged roughly 18 to 30 years. Positive isolation kits from Invitrogen were used to isolate the CD4+ and CD8+ T cell populations. The same data also contributed to another study, on T cells expressing NK-cell markers. The second investigation adds: TCR beta-chain repertoires were profiled in sorted CD3+CD56+NKG2C+, CD3+CD56+NKG2C- and CD3+CD56-NKG2C+ T-cell subsets from seven or eight donors. Among the eight sequenced donors, only one was HCMV-seronegative, while the other seven were HCMV-seropositive. In several experiments an anti-gammadeltaTCR antibody was added to restrict sorting to alphabetaTCR-expressing T cells. In six donors, the dominant CD3+CD56+NKG2C+ clonotypes were among the top 10 CD8+ clonotypes and accounted for roughly 1.0-7.0% of CD8+ T cells. Those dominant clonotypes were again the most abundant among CD3+CD56-NKG2C+ cells in four donors, at roughly 28.3-65%. Whether the expanded NKG2C-expressing T cell clones were specific for HCMV antigens was left unclear. The study sequenced eight donors, all healthy volunteers chosen at random: three men and five women. To determine HCMV serostatus, a commercial ELISA kit was used to detect HCMV-specific IgG in serum. MIGEC was used to demultiplex reads and group the reads by UMI, and MiTCR was used to assemble and quantify clonotypes. To exclude erroneous sequences, any TCR cDNA sequence not supported by at least two reads was discarded. Downstream repertoire analysis used the tcR package, and clonotypes were matched across fractions by CDR3 nucleotide sequence plus V segment. VDJmatch was used to annotate antigen specificity against VDJdb, with one amino acid substitution in CDR3 allowed.

The V and J segments used are TRBV10-3 and TRBJ1-1; TRBD1 aligns with 7 central bases. The receptor comes from a woman in her late teens or twenties in good health. The source material was CD4+ T cells sorted from blood. The CDR3 reads CAAGGTGDTEAFF. The bases read TGTGCCGCAGGGGGGACGGGTGACACTGAAGCTTTCTTT.